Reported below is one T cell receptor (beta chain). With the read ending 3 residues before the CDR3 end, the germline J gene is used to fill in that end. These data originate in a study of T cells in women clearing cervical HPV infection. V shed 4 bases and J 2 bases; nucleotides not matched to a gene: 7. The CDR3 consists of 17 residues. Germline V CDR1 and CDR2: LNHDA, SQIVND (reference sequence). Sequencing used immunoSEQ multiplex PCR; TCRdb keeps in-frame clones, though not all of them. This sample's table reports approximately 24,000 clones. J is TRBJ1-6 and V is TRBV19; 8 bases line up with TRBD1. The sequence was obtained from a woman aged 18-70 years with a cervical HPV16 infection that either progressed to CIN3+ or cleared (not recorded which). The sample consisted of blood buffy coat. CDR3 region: CASSRTTGGPYNSPLHF. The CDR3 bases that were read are TGTGCCAGTAGTAGAACAACAGGGGGACCCTATAATTCACCC.